Here is one T cell receptor (beta chain) with its context. Its antigen target is currently unknown. Base quality data are lacking; no much larger clone is found one base away. This sample was taken from a study of T-cell memory formation after mild COVID-19 (dated by TCRdb to the early 2020s). Regarding the study in general: TCR sequence clusters from the two donors were largely donor specific. In two donors, T-cell clones that expanded and contracted after mild COVID-19 were tracked by sequencing TCRalpha and TCRbeta repertoires over time. Two young, previously healthy adult volunteers, one female and one male, were included in the cohort.

Ficoll-Paque density gradient centrifugation was the method used to isolate PBMCs. On the study overall, not on this receptor specifically: Clones that contracted from day 15 to 85 showed balanced CD4/CD8 phenotypes, whereas a second wave of clones that expanded from day 15 to 37 leaned towards CD4+. The detection of some responding clones in pre-infection memory suggests that pre-existing cross-reactive memory T cells joined the SARS-CoV-2 response. The study covered only two mild cases, and larger cohorts including severe cases with pre-infection samples were considered necessary. Contracting CD4+ clones were located mainly in the CM and EM memory subsets, whereas CD8+ clones were found to be enriched in EMRA. The second-wave clones that peaked on day 37 were not confirmed to be SARS-CoV-2 specific.

The instrument given in TCRdb is Illumina NovaSeq 6000. TCRalpha and TCRbeta cDNA libraries were constructed by 5'RACE with constant-segment primers, with sample barcodes and unique molecular identifiers being introduced. RNA was extracted from every sample with Trizol reagent. The libraries were amplified in two PCR steps, and the second step added a second sample barcode and Illumina TruSeq adapters. Libraries were sequenced on an Illumina NovaSeq with 2 x 150 bp paired-end reads. As for the authors' bioinformatics: Demultiplexing of reads and collapsing into UMI-guided consensus sequences were performed with migec v1.2.7. Using mixcr v2.1.11, UMI consensuses were aligned to TRA and TRB V and J templates and then assembled into clonotypes. A clonotype was counted as expanded or contracted only when both edgeR and NoisET called the clonotype significant, with the noise models trained on biological replicates. edgeR calls used a false discovery rate-adjusted p below 0.01 and a log2 fold-change threshold of 1. PCA with hierarchical clustering of max-normalized trajectories of the 1000 most abundant clonotypes was used as exploratory dynamics analysis. Separately sequenced CD4+ and CD8+ repertoires were used to assign the CD4 or CD8 phenotype of responding clones. TCRdb reprocessing: public reads trimmed at Q25 with fastp, clones called with MiXCR, in-frame beta chains kept. One record per CDR3 amino acid sequence lists the most common genes and DNA. These V and J calls rely on TCRdb rather than the paper's analysis. Across this sample there are about 620,000 distinct CDR3 sequences, with more than 15% seen only once. More than 10% of the sample is held by the ten biggest clonotypes.

Trimming costs V 0 bases and J 1 base, and their ends lie 15 bases apart. CDR1 and CDR2 are drawn from the germline V gene: MNHEY, SVGAGI. The CDR3 runs 17 residues from the cysteine to the phenylalanine. Just CDR3 DNA is preserved here, 51 bases in frame from base 1. Sequences were obtained from PBMCs or a T cell subset sorted from them (not recorded which). This sequence was found in an adult woman who had mild COVID-19 (a few samples of this study predate the infection). The sample titles of this study are shuffled in the database, so cell type and time point are left out; the donor was told from shared clones. The chain is made from TRBV6-5 and TRBJ1-1, with the D segment identity uncertain. For the CDR3, the sequence is CASSYSMFSAENTEAFF. At the DNA level, the sequence is TGTGCCAGCAGTTACTCGATGTTTTCGGCAGAGAACACTGAAGCTTTCTTT.